The 21 T cell receptor beta chains below were found in one sample sequenced in a study of Ad26.COV2.S vaccination and SARS-CoV-2 variants (dated by TCRdb to the early 2020s). What this sample's treatment or condition label stands for: 19 received Ad26.COV2.S at low or high dose, single or two shots; about 5 received placebo; per-sample allocation not given. For vaccine and placebo recipients, the sequenced repertoires came from samples collected on day 63 after the first injection. Receptors were amplified or captured by the immunoSEQ multiplex PCR assay. TCRdb stores this immuneACCESS table with in-frame sequences only. Part of the clones is absent; in the studies checked, under half of the shortfall reflects unresolved V genes, and no reason is known for the rest. This sample lists roughly 500,000 clones; 75% to 90% were detected once. Approximately 2.5% of the sample goes to the ten largest clones.

Sequencing used peripheral blood, obtained in a trial of Ad26.COV2.S vaccine versus placebo. Source of these receptors: a person between 18 and 59 years old who received the Ad26.COV2.S COVID-19 vaccine or a placebo.

This chain connects TRBV6-5 to TRBJ1-5; D is unresolved. Germline V gene data show CDR1 as MNHEY and CDR2 as SVGAGI. V was pared by 0 bases and J by 3 bases, with 9 bases between. The CDR3 has 15 residues. CDR3 nucleotides: TGTGCCAGCAGTTACTCGAGAGGAATCAATCAGCCCCAGCATTTT. Translating it yields CASSYSRGINQPQHF.

The chain links TRBV19 to TRBJ2-7, with D maybe TRBD1 (5 bases). Trimming took 6 bases from V and 3 from J, leaving 12 bases between them. This CDR3 contains 13 residues. Germline lookup yields CDR1 LNHDA and CDR2 SQIVND (reference sequence). The CDR3 is CASSLNRYYEQYF. DNA of the CDR3: TGTGCCAGTAGCTTAAACAGGTACTACGAGCAGTACTTC.

V gene TRBV5-1 combines with J gene TRBJ1-2; D is unclear. V was clipped by 4 bases and J by 8 bases, with 18 bases between them. Germline-derived CDR1 and CDR2 are SGHRS and YFSETQ. The CDR3 is made up of 14 amino acids. CDR3 loop: CASSPELAYKGYTF. The CDR3 DNA reads TGCGCCAGCAGCCCGGAGCTTGCCTACAAAGGCTACACCTTC.

The genes are TRBV7-2 and TRBJ2-7; D is possibly TRBD1 (6 bases). CDR3 length equals 13 residues. The germline V gene has CDR1 SGHTA and CDR2 FQGNSA. Trimming left V 5 bases short and J 9 bases short, with 17 bases between. The CDR3 here is CASSPGTKLGQYF. CDR3 DNA sequence: TGTGCCAGCAGCCCCGGGACAAAGTTGGGGCAGTACTTC.

This chain joins TRBV11-2 and TRBJ1-1; D perhaps matches TRBD1 (5 bases). The V gene lost 6 bases and the J gene lost 5 bases, with 16 bases spanning the gap. The CDR3 runs 14 residues. Germline lookup yields CDR1 SGHAT and CDR2 FQNNGV. In nucleotides, the CDR3 is TGTGCCAGCAGTACCCCAAGGGGTGCGACTGAAGCTTTCTTT. This translates into CASSTPRGATEAFF.

This chain uses TRBV2 with TRBJ2-7, with D uncertain. Germline V gene sequence: CDR1 SNHLY, CDR2 FYNNEI. The CDR3 totals 12 residues. The V end was cut by 2 bases, the J end by 3 bases, with 5 bases between. CDR3 DNA sequence: TGTGCCAGCAGTGAAAAGAGCTACGAGCAGTACGTC. Encoded protein: CASSEKSYEQYV.

Only one count was recorded for this clone. This chain joins TRBV7-9 and TRBJ1-3; TRBD1 might be the D (6 bases). The CDR3 runs 16 residues. Germline-derived CDR1 and CDR2 are SEHNR and FQNEAQ (reference sequence). V lost 5 bases and J 2 bases, leaving 16 bases between the germline ends. The chain's CDR3 is CASSQTGYRAGNTIYF. The CDR3 nucleotides are TGTGCCAGCAGCCAGACAGGTTATCGGGCTGGAAACACCATATATTTT.

The chain uses TRBV27 and TRBJ1-2; D possibly corresponds to TRBD1 (5 bases). The CDR3 has 13 amino acids. V lost 3 bases to trimming and J lost 7 bases, with 12 bases between them. From germline, CDR1 is MNHEY and CDR2 SMNVEV (reference sequence). The CDR3 loop is CASSLGRYGGYTF. The DNA of the CDR3 is TGTGCCAGCAGTTTGGGGCGGTATGGTGGCTACACCTTC.

As concerns this clone: This sample also contains other DNA sequences that code for the same CDR3. The chain combines TRBV28 with TRBJ1-5; unclear D gene. The length of the CDR3 is 12 residues. Per the germline V gene, CDR1 is MDHEN and CDR2 is SYDVKM. V lost 4 bases and J 2 bases, leaving 3 bases between the germline ends. In nucleotides, the CDR3 is TGTGCCAGCAGTTGGGGCAATCAGCCCCAGCATTTT. It encodes CASSWGNQPQHF.

This clone has only a few counts. The chain employs TRBV28 and TRBJ2-2; tentatively, D is TRBD2 (6 bases). V lost 2 bases to trimming and J lost 5 bases, with 9 bases between them. Per germline, CDR1 MDHEN and CDR2 SYDVKM. The CDR3 loop spans 14 amino acids. The chain's CDR3 is CASSLLGGTGELFF. The CDR3, as DNA: TGTGCCAGCAGTTTACTCGGGGGTACCGGGGAGCTGTTTTTT.

The gene calls are TRBV27 and TRBJ2-1; 9 bases line up with TRBD2. The CDR3 consists of 17 residues. Germline values: CDR1 MNHEY, CDR2 SMNVEV (reference sequence). V was clipped by 1 base and J by 1 base; unmatched bases: 5. The CDR3 is CASSLFRGRGSYNEQFF. CDR3 bases: TGTGCCAGCAGTTTATTTCGCGGGAGGGGGTCCTACAATGAGCAGTTCTTC.

This chain connects TRBV5-1 to TRBJ2-3; D may be TRBD2 (6 bases). CDR1 SGHRS and CDR2 YFSETQ come from the germline V gene. Trimming cost V 4 bases and J 2 bases, with 11 bases left between them. This CDR3 is built from 14 residues. As DNA, the CDR3 is TGCGCCAGCAGCCACGGGAGCCTCACAGATACGCAGTATTTT. This gives the protein CASSHGSLTDTQYF. The full variable domain, its missing parts supplied by reference TRBV5-1 and TRBJ2-3, is KAGVTQTPRYLIKTRGQQVTLSCSPISGHRSVSWYQQTPGQGLQFLFEYFSETQRNKGNFPGRFSGRQFSNSRSEMNVSTLELGDSALYLCASSHGSLTDTQYFGPGTRLTVL.

The J gene is TRBJ2-7, the V gene TRBV7-3; D remains unclear. There are 13 residues in the CDR3. Looked up from germline, CDR1 is SGHTA and CDR2 is FQGTGA. V gave up 1 base and J gave up 5 bases, with 9 bases separating them. The CDR3: CASSLRVNDEQYF. The CDR3 DNA sequence: TGTGCCAGCAGCTTAAGGGTGAACGACGAGCAGTACTTC. Using reference TRBV7-3 and TRBJ2-7 for the parts outside the CDR3, the full variable domain is GAGVSQTPSNKVTEKGKYVELRCDPISGHTALYWYRQSLGQGPEFLIYFQGTGAADDSGLPNDRFFAVRPEGSVSTLKIQRTERGDSAVYLCASSLRVNDEQYFGPGTRLTVT.

The chain combines TRBV11-2 with TRBJ2-1; TRBD2 matches 10 bases. In germline, CDR1 is SGHAT, CDR2 FQNNGV. The J segment lost 7 bases and the V segment lost 7 bases, leaving 10 bases of the junction unmatched. The CDR3 contains 15 residues. DNA for the CDR3: TGTGCCAGCAACCGTCCTAGCGGGAGTTTGAATGAGCAGTTCTTC. Protein: CASNRPSGSLNEQFF.

This clone was counted once. J is TRBJ1-2 and V is TRBV24-1; possible D gene TRBD1, 6 bases. This CDR3 is 16 amino acids long. Germline CDR1 reads KGHDR; CDR2 reads SFDVKD. V lost 4 bases, J lost 4 bases, and 18 bases lay in between. The DNA for the CDR3 is TGTGCCACCAGTGAGGCTACAGGGTTTTCCACCTATGGCTACACCTTC. It encodes CATSEATGFSTYGYTF.

The genes are TRBV10-3 and TRBJ1-1; no firm D call. V gave up 4 bases and J gave up 0 bases, with 9 bases separating them. The CDR3 runs 14 residues. Looked up from germline, CDR1 is ENHRY and CDR2 is SYGVKD. DNA of the CDR3: TGTGCCATCAGTGGACTGAGCCTGAACACTGAAGCTTTCTTT. Its translation: CAISGLSLNTEAFF.

The V gene is TRBV6-5, the J gene TRBJ2-3; D remains ambiguous. From germline, CDR1 is MNHEY and CDR2 SVGAGI. The V end lost 0 bases, the J end lost 7 bases, and 11 bases lay between the germline ends. The CDR3 extends over 14 amino acids. The CDR3 region is CASSYSARAHTQYF. DNA of the CDR3: TGTGCCAGCAGTTACTCGGCCAGAGCGCATACGCAGTATTTT.

The rearrangement links TRBV20-1 to TRBJ1-2, with D tentatively TRBD1 (5 bases). Trimming cost V 7 bases and J 5 bases, with 11 bases left between them. The CDR3 covers 11 residues. In germline, CDR1 is DFQATT, CDR2 SNEGSKA (reference sequence). For the CDR3, the DNA is TGCAGTGTTGGGGCCTCTTATGGCTACACCTTC. Protein product: CSVGASYGYTF.

The chain is built from TRBV5-1 and TRBJ2-3; 7 bases are a match to TRBD2. This CDR3 region has 14 residues. The V and J ends lost 4 bases and 2 bases, in that order; junction bases with no gene match: 4. The germline V gene has CDR1 SGHRS and CDR2 YFSETQ. CDR3 DNA sequence: TGCGCCAGCAGCGTACTAGCGTTCACAGATACGCAGTATTTT. Translated, it gives CASSVLAFTDTQYF.

This clone was detected once. This chain joins TRBV5-1 and TRBJ2-3; D is unresolved. This CDR3 spans 14 amino acids. Germline V CDR1 and CDR2: SGHRS, YFSETQ. V shed 1 base and J shed 6 bases, with 12 bases lying between them. The CDR3 spells CASSLRLLADTQYF. CDR3 sequence (DNA): TGCGCCAGCAGCTTGCGGCTACTGGCGGATACGCAGTATTTT. The full variable domain, its missing parts supplied by reference TRBV5-1 and TRBJ2-3, is KAGVTQTPRYLIKTRGQQVTLSCSPISGHRSVSWYQQTPGQGLQFLFEYFSETQRNKGNFPGRFSGRQFSNSRSEMNVSTLELGDSALYLCASSLRLLADTQYFGPGTRLTVL.

This clone was recorded only once. The rearrangement uses TRBV7-9 and TRBJ1-1; possibly TRBD1 for D (6 bases). Germline V gene sequence: CDR1 SEHNR, CDR2 FQNEAQ (reference sequence). The CDR3 length is 15 residues. Trimming cost V 4 bases and J 5 bases, with 17 bases left between them. The chain's CDR3 is CASSSPLQGGTEAFF. The CDR3 coding sequence is TGTGCCAGCAGCTCACCATTACAGGGCGGTACTGAAGCTTTCTTT.